The rows below give T cell receptor beta chains drawn from one sample of a study of blood T cell repertoires in COVID-19. TCRdb keeps only in-frame clones here, not all; method: immunoSEQ multiplex PCR. The sample carries 150,000 or so clones, roughly four fifths recorded once. The specimen sequenced was peripheral blood. All receptors come from a woman in her sixties or seventies with acute or convalescent COVID-19. CDR3s include the opening cysteine and the closing phenylalanine or tryptophan. Each record gives: J gene, V gene, D gene, clone size, CDR3 DNA, CDR3 protein. A D gene is named only where the DNA matches it firmly. For some rows the clone size is stated as once, few or many, or as a class when expanded; others skip it.

J: TRBJ1-4; V: TRBV28; D: NA; size: NA; DNA: TGTGCCAGCAGTTTCTCAGGGGTCGGAACTAATGAAAAACTGTTTTTT; CDR3: CASSFSGVGTNEKLFF
J: TRBJ2-1; V: TRBV28; D: NA; size: once; DNA: TGTGCCAGCAGTCAACCCGGGACTGGCGGCTCCTACAATGAGCAGTTCTTC; CDR3: CASSQPGTGGSYNEQFF
J: TRBJ2-3; V: TRBV24-1; D: NA; size: NA; DNA: TGTGCCACCAGGGGGGGGGCTTCGCCAGATACGCAGTATTTT; CDR3: CATRGGASPDTQYF
J: TRBJ2-1; V: TRBV27; D: TRBD1; size: NA; DNA: TGTGCCAGCAGGAAAACAGGGGGCAATGAGCAGTTCTTC; CDR3: CASRKTGGNEQFF
J: TRBJ2-1; V: TRBV12-5; D: TRBD1; size: NA; DNA: TGTGCTAGTGGTTTGGGGGATTTGGACAGGGGCTACAATGAGCAGTTCTTC; CDR3: CASGLGDLDRGYNEQFF
J: TRBJ1-2; V: TRBV3-1/TRBV3-2; D: TRBD1; size: NA; DNA: TGTGCCAGCAGCCCGGGACAGCCGAGTGGGGCTGGCTACACCTTC; CDR3: CASSPGQPSGAGYTF
J: TRBJ2-7; V: TRBV11-2; D: NA; size: NA; DNA: TGTGCCAGCAGCTTACTTTCCTACGAGCAGTACTTC; CDR3: CASSLLSYEQYF
J: TRBJ1-5; V: TRBV7-8; D: NA; size: NA; DNA: TGTGCCAGCAGCCCTCGTTCGGGTTTTCAGCCCCAGCATTTT; CDR3: CASSPRSGFQPQHF
J: TRBJ2-3; V: TRBV29-1; D: TRBD1; size: NA; DNA: TGCAGCGTTGGACCGGGACAGGGGTTAGCAGATACGCAGTATTTT; CDR3: CSVGPGQGLADTQYF
J: TRBJ2-7; V: TRBV7-2; D: NA; size: few; DNA: TGTGCCAGCAGCCGCCCCGGGGCGGGGTTCTACGAGCAGTACTTC; CDR3: CASSRPGAGFYEQYF
J: TRBJ2-1; V: TRBV5-1; D: TRBD2; size: NA; DNA: TGCGCCAGCAGCTTGTGGGGGACTAGCGGGAGAAGTAGCGATGAGCAGTTCTTC; CDR3: CASSLWGTSGRSSDEQFF
J: TRBJ2-2; V: TRBV15; D: TRBD2; size: few; DNA: TGTGCCACCAGCAACCGGGGACTAGTCGCCGGGGAGCTGTTTTTT; CDR3: CATSNRGLVAGELFF
J: TRBJ1-2; V: TRBV28; D: NA; size: NA; DNA: TGTGCCAGCAGGGATCCCCAGGGCAGGGGCTATGGCTACACCTTC; CDR3: CASRDPQGRGYGYTF
J: TRBJ2-7; V: TRBV6-5; D: TRBD1; size: NA; DNA: TGTGCCAGCACTCAGGGGGCCGGTGGCGAGCAGTACTTC; CDR3: CASTQGAGGEQYF